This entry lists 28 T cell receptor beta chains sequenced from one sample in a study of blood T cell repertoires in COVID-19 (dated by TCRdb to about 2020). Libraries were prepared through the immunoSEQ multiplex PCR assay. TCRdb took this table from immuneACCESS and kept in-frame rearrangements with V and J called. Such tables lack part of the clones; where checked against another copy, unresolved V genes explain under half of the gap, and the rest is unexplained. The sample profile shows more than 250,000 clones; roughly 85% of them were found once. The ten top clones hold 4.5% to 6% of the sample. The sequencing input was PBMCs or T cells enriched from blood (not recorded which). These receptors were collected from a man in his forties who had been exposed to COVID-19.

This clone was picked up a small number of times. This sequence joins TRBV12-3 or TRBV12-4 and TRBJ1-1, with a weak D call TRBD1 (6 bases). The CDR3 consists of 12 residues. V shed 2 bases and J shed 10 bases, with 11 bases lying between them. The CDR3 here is CASSLNRVGAFF. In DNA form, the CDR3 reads TGTGCCAGCAGTTTAAACAGGGTAGGAGCTTTCTTT.

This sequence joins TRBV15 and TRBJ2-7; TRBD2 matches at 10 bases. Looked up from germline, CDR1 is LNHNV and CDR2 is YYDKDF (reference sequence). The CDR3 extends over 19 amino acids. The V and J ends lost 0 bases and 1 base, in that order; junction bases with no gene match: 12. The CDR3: CATSREPAGGPQKSYEQYF. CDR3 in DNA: TGTGCCACCAGCAGAGAACCAGCGGGAGGGCCTCAAAAGTCCTACGAGCAGTACTTC.

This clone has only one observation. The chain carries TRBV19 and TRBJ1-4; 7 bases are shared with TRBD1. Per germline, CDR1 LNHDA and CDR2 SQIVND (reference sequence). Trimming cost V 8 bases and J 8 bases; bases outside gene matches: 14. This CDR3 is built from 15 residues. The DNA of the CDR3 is TGTGCCAGTTCCAGGGGGGCAGGGATAGGAGAAAAACTGTTTTTT. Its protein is CASSRGAGIGEKLFF.

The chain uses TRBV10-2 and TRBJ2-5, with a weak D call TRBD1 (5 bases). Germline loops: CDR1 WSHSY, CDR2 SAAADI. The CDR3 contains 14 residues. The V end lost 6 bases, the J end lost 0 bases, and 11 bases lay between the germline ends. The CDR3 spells CASRSVRDQETQYF. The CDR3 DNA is TGCGCCAGCAGATCCGTCAGGGACCAAGAGACCCAGTACTTC.

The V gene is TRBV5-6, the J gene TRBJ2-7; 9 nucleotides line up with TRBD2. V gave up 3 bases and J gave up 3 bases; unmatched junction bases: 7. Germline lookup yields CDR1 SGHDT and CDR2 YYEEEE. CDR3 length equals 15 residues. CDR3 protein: CASSYDGTSFYEQYF. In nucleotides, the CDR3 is TGTGCCAGCAGCTACGATGGGACTAGCTTCTACGAGCAGTACTTC.

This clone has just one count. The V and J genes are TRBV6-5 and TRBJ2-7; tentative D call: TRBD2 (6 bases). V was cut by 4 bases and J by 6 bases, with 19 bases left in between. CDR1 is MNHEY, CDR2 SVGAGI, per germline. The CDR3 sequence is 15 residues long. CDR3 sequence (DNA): TGTGCCAGCAGTTCAGGGCAGGGAGGACTATTCGAGCAGTACTTC. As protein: CASSSGQGGLFEQYF.

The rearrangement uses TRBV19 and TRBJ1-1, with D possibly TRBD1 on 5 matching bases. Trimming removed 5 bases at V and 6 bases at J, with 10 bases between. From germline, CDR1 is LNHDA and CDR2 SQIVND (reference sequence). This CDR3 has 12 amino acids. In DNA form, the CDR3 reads TGTGCCAGTAGTGTCAGGGCCGCTGAAGCTTTCTTT. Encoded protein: CASSVRAAEAFF.

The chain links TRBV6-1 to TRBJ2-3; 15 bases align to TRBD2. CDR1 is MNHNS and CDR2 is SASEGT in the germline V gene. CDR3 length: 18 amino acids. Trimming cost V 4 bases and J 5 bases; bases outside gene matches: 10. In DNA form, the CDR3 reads TGTGCCAGCAGTGGACCGGGACTAGCGGGAGGAGGTAGAGATACGCAGTATTTT. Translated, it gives CASSGPGLAGGGRDTQYF.

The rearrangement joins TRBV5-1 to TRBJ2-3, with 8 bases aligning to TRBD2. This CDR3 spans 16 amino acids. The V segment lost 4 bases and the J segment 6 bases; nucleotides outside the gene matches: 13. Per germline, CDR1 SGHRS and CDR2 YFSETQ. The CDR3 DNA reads TGCGCCAGCAGCCTCCAGGGGAGCGGGAGAGGTGATACGCAGTATTTT. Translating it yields CASSLQGSGRGDTQYF.

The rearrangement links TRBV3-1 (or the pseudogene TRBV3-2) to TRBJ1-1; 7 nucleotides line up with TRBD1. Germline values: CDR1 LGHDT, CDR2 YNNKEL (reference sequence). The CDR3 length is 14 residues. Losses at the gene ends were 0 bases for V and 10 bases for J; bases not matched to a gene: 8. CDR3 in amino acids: CASSQDLQGYAAFF. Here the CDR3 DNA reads TGTGCCAGCAGCCAAGATTTACAGGGGTATGCAGCTTTCTTT.

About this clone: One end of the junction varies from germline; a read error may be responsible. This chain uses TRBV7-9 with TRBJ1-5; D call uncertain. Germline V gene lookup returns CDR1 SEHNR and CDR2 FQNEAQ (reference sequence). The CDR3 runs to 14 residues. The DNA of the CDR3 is TGTGCCAGCAGCCGGAGTGATAGCGATCAGCCCCAGCATTTT. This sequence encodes CASSRSDSDQPQHF.

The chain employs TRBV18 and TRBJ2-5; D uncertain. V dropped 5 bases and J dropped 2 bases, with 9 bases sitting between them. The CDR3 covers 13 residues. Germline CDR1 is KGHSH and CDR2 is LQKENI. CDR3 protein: CASSDGVQETQYF. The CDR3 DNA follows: TGTGCCAGCTCAGATGGAGTGCAAGAGACCCAGTACTTC. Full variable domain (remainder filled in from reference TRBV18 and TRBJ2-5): NAGVMQNPRHLVRRRGQEARLRCSPMKGHSHVYWYRQLPEEGLKFMVYLQKENIIDESGMPKERFSAEFPKEGPSILRIQQVVRGDSAAYFCASSDGVQETQYFGPGTRLLVL.

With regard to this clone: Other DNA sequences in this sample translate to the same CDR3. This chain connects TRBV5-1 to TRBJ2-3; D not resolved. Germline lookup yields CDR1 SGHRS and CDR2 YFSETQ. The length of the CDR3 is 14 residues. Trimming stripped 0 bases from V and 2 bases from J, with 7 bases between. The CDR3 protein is CASSLGGVTDTQYF. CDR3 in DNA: TGCGCCAGCAGCTTGGGCGGAGTCACAGATACGCAGTATTTT.

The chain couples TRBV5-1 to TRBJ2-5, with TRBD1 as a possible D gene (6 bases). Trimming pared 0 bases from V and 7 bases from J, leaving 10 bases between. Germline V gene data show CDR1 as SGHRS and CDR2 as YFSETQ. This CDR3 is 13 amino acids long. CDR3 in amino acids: CASSLGGRATQYF. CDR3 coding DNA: TGCGCCAGCAGCTTGGGGGGGCGGGCGACCCAGTACTTC.

This CDR3 is CASSPRGNFDRQFF. DNA for the CDR3: TGTGCCAGCAGCCCCCGGGGGAACTTCGACCGACAGTTCTTC. V and J are TRBV6-6 and TRBJ2-1, with D possibly matching TRBD2 (6 bases). Germline CDR1 is MNHNY and CDR2 is SVGAGI (reference sequence). CDR3 length: 14 residues. V was shortened by 6 bases and J by 13 bases, with 22 bases between the two germline ends.

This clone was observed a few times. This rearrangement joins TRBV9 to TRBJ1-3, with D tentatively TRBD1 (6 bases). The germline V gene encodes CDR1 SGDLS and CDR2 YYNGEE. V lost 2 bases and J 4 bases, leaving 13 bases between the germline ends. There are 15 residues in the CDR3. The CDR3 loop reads CASSVSWGTGNTIYF. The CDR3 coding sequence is TGTGCCAGCAGCGTGTCTTGGGGGACAGGAAACACCATATATTTT.

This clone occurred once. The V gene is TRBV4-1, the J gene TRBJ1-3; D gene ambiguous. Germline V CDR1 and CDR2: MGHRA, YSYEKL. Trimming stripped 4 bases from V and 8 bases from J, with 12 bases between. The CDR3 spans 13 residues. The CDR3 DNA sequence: TGCGCCAGCAGCCGCCCGGGAGCAGACACCATATATTTT. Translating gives CASSRPGADTIYF.

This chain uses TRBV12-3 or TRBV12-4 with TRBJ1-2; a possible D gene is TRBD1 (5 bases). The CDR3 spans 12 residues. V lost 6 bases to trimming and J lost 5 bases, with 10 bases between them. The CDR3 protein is CASSSSGYGYTF. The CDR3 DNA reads TGTGCCAGCAGCTCCTCAGGGTATGGCTACACCTTC.

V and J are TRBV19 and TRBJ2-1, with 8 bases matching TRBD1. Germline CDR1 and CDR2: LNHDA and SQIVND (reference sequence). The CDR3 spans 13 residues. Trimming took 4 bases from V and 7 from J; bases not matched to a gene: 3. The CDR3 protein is CASSTGTGNEQFF. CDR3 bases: TGTGCCAGTAGTACCGGGACAGGTAATGAGCAGTTCTTC.

CDR3 bases: TGTGCCAGCAGCGTAGGACAGGGGATATGGGATACGCAGTATTTT. It is translated as CASSVGQGIWDTQYF. The chain recombines TRBV9 with TRBJ2-3; TRBD1 matches 8 bases. Germline V CDR1 and CDR2: SGDLS, YYNGEE. The CDR3 covers 15 residues. V shed 0 bases and J 6 bases; nucleotides not matched to a gene: 6.

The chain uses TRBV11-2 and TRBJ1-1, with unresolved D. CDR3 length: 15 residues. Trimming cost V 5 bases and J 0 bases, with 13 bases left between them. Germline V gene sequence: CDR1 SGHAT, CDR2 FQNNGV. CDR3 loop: CASSPPDTMNTEAFF. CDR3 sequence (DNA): TGTGCCAGCAGCCCCCCCGACACAATGAACACTGAAGCTTTCTTT.

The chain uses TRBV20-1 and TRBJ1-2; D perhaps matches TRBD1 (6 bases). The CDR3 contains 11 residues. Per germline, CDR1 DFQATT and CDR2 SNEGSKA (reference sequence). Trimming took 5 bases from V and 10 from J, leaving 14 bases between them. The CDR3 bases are TGCAGTGCTGGCCAGGGGACGATCTACACCTTC. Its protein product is CSAGQGTIYTF.

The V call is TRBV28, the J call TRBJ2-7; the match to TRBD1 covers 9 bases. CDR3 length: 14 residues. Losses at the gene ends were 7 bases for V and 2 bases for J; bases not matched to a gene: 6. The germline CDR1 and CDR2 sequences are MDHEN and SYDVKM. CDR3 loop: CASTEQGATYEQYF. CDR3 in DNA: TGTGCCAGCACAGAACAGGGGGCAACCTACGAGCAGTACTTC. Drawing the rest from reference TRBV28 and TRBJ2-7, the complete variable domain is DVKVTQSSRYLVKRTGEKVFLECVQDMDHENMFWYRQDPGLGLRLIYFSYDVKMKEKGDIPEGYSVSREKKERFSLILESASTNQTSMYLCASTEQGATYEQYFGPGTRLTVT.

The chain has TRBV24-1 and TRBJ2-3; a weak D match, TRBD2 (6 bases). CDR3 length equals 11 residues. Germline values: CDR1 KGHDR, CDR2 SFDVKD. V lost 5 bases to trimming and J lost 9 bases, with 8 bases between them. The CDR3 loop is CATSGGVTQYF. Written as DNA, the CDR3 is TGTGCCACCAGTGGCGGGGTGACGCAGTATTTT.

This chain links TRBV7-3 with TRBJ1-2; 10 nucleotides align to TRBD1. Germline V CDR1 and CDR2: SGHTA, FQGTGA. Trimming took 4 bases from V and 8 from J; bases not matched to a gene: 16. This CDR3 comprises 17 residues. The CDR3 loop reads CASSSGTGAHRRRGYTF. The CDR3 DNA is TGTGCCAGCAGCTCCGGGACAGGGGCTCATCGTCGTAGGGGCTACACCTTC.

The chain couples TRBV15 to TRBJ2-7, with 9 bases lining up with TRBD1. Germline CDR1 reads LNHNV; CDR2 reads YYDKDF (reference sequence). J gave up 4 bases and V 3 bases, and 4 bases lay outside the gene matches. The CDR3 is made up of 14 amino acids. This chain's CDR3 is CATSSRDRAYEQYF. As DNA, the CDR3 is TGTGCCACCAGCAGCCGGGACAGGGCGTACGAGCAGTACTTC.

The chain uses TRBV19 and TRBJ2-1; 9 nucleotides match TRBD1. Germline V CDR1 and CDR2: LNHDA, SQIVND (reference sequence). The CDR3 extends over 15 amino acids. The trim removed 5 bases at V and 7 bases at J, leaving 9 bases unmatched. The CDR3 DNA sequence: TGTGCCAGTAGTTTCTCACAGGGGGCGTATAATGAGCAGTTCTTC. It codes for CASSFSQGAYNEQFF.

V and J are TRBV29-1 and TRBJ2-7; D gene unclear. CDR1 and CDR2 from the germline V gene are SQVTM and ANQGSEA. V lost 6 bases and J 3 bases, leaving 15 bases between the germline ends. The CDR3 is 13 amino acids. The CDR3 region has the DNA TGCAGCGTCCTCACGAGAGAGAGCTACGAGCAGTACTTC. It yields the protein CSVLTRESYEQYF.